One and the same sample provided the 5 T cell receptor beta chains below, sequenced in a study of cytotoxic CD8 clonotypes in ibrutinib-treated CLL. Here immunoSEQ multiplex PCR was the method, and the copy in TCRdb shows in-frame clones only, minus some. The sample carries more than 85,000 clones, approximately 71% recorded once. Sequencing was performed on PBMCs, taken after 24 months of ibrutinib treatment. These receptors were obtained from a human donor with chronic lymphocytic leukemia.

The count of this clone is one. The chain carries TRBV5-1 and TRBJ2-3; 12 positions agree with TRBD2. J lost 1 base, V lost 0 bases, and 3 bases had no gene match. The V gene's germline CDR1 is SGHRS and CDR2 YFSETQ. This CDR3 comprises 17 residues. For the CDR3, the DNA is TGCGCCAGCAGCTTGGAGACTAGCGGGAGCCGCACAGATACGCAGTATTTT. Its protein is CASSLETSGSRTDTQYF.

The rearrangement joins TRBV28 to TRBJ1-4; D gene uncertain. The V end lost 8 bases, the J end lost 8 bases, and 12 bases lay between the germline ends. The CDR3 sequence is 12 residues long. Germline loops: CDR1 MDHEN, CDR2 SYDVKM. CDR3 nucleotides: TGTGCCAGCGTGGGTATTGGGGAAAAACTGTTTTTT. It codes for CASVGIGEKLFF.

CDR3 DNA sequence: TGTGCCAGCTCACCCCCGTCTCAAGAGACCCAGTACTTC. The encoded protein is CASSPPSQETQYF. The rearrangement links TRBV18 to TRBJ2-5, with D unclear. The CDR3 spans 13 residues. The V gene lost 3 bases and the J gene lost 2 bases, with 7 bases spanning the gap. Germline CDR1 is KGHSH and CDR2 is LQKENI.

This chain uses TRBV9 with TRBJ2-7; 9 bases fit TRBD2. This CDR3 has 17 amino acids. J gave up 5 bases and V 1 base, and 13 bases lay outside the gene matches. Germline-derived CDR1 and CDR2 are SGDLS and YYNGEE. The CDR3 region is CASSVSGISGGFDEQYF. In nucleotides, the CDR3 is TGTGCCAGCAGCGTATCTGGCATCAGCGGGGGGTTCGACGAGCAGTACTTC. The entire variable domain, with the rest obtained from reference TRBV9 and TRBJ2-7, is as follows: DSGVTQTPKHLITATGQRVTLRCSPRSGDLSVYWYQQSLDQGLQFLIQYYNGEERAKGNILERFSAQQFPDLHSELNLSSLELGDSALYFCASSVSGISGGFDEQYFGPGTRLTVT.

This rearrangement joins TRBV5-5 to TRBJ1-2, with D possibly TRBD1 on 5 matching bases. The length of the CDR3 is 13 residues. V was clipped by 0 bases and J by 5 bases, with 8 bases between them. The germline V gene encodes CDR1 SGHKS and CDR2 YYEKEE (reference sequence). DNA for the CDR3: TGTGCCAGCAGCTTGGGGGACGGTTATGGCTACACCTTC. Translated, it gives CASSLGDGYGYTF.